These 28 T cell receptor beta chains were all obtained from the same sample, sequenced in a study of T cell changes during pregnancy in multiple sclerosis. TCRdb keeps only in-frame clones here, not all; method: immunoSEQ multiplex PCR. Altogether tens of thousands of clones are present, 80% to 95% being singletons, with the ten largest covering about 1.5%. The sample consisted of peripheral blood. Receptor source: a female donor with multiple sclerosis, enrolled in a pregnancy study.

Only one count was recorded for this clone. J is TRBJ2-1 and V is TRBV14, with D tentatively TRBD1 (5 bases). The V end lost 2 bases, the J end lost 7 bases, and 12 bases lay between the germline ends. The CDR3 contains 14 residues. Germline CDR1 SGHDN, CDR2 FVKESK. The CDR3 nucleotides read TGTGCCAGCAGCCAACTCCAGGGCATGAATGAGCAGTTCTTC. It is translated as CASSQLQGMNEQFF.

V usage is TRBV7-2 and J usage is TRBJ2-1; 9 bases are a match to TRBD1. This CDR3 has 15 amino acids. V lost 7 bases to trimming and J lost 2 bases; unmatched junction nucleotides: 6. Germline values: CDR1 SGHTA, CDR2 FQGNSA. The CDR3 here is CASISGTGPYNEQFF. The DNA of the CDR3 is TGTGCCAGCATCTCCGGGACAGGGCCCTACAATGAGCAGTTCTTC. Full variable domain (missing parts from reference TRBV7-2 and TRBJ2-1): GAGVSQSPSNKVTEKGKDVELRCDPISGHTALYWYRQSLGQGLEFLIYFQGNSAPDKSGLPSDRFSAERTGGSVSTLTIQRTQQEDSAVYLCASISGTGPYNEQFFGPGTRLTVL.

In its sample, this clone was seen a few times. The gene calls are TRBV5-3 and TRBJ1-3; D gene ambiguous. TRBV5-3 falls under the ORF class, with uncertain function. V lost 0 bases and J lost 0, with 10 bases in between. This CDR3 is 16 amino acids long. The CDR3 DNA is TGTGCCAGAAGCTTGGGAGGGCCCAGCTCTGGAAACACCATATATTTT. It codes for CARSLGGPSSGNTIYF.

The J gene is TRBJ1-1, the V gene TRBV6-7, with D hard to call. TRBV6-7 is an ORF for which the function is uncertain. Between the trimmed V and J ends, which lost 5 bases and 2 bases, there was a span of 9 bases. This CDR3 comprises 13 residues. In DNA, the CDR3 is TGTGCCAGCAGTCGGACGGTAAACACTGAAGCTTTCTTT. Translation gives CASSRTVNTEAFF.

The J gene is TRBJ2-1, the V gene TRBV6-5; D not certain. The germline gives CDR1 MNHEY, CDR2 SVGAGI. Trimming removed 1 base at V and 7 bases at J, with 5 bases between. The CDR3 runs 12 residues. For the CDR3, the DNA is TGTGCCAGCAGTTACTACGGAAATGAGCAGTTCTTC. It translates to CASSYYGNEQFF.

The rearrangement uses TRBV18 and TRBJ2-1; 10 bases are a match to TRBD2. The trim removed 1 base at V and 7 bases at J, leaving 4 bases unmatched. Germline-derived CDR1 and CDR2 are KGHSH and LQKENI. CDR3 size: 15 residues. CDR3 sequence (DNA): TGTGCCAGCTCACCACGGAGCGGGAGGGGTAATGAGCAGTTCTTC. This translates into CASSPRSGRGNEQFF. Complete variable domain (other parts from reference TRBV18 and TRBJ2-1): NAGVMQNPRHLVRRRGQEARLRCSPMKGHSHVYWYRQLPEEGLKFMVYLQKENIIDESGMPKERFSAEFPKEGPSILRIQQVVRGDSAAYFCASSPRSGRGNEQFFGPGTRLTVL.

For the CDR3, the DNA is TGTGCCAGCAGCTTGGGAAGTGGGGGGGGCTACGAGCAGTACTTC. Protein product: CASSLGSGGGYEQYF. The V call is TRBV11-2, the J call TRBJ2-7; 7 bases map to TRBD2. V shed 3 bases and J 3 bases; nucleotides not matched to a gene: 8. Germline CDR1 and CDR2: SGHAT and FQNNGV. The CDR3 extends over 15 amino acids.

The rearrangement joins TRBV7-6 to TRBJ2-1, with 14 bases matching TRBD2. This CDR3 region has 19 residues. V lost 5 bases to trimming and J lost 7 bases; unmatched junction nucleotides: 16. Germline V CDR1 and CDR2: SGHVS, FNYEAQ. CDR3 bases: TGTGCCAGCAGCCCCCGAATATCCGGGACTAGCGGGAGCAGGAATGAGCAGTTCTTC. It translates to CASSPRISGTSGSRNEQFF.

This chain connects TRBV11-1 to TRBJ1-2; no reliable D call. The V gene's germline CDR1 is SGHAT and CDR2 FQDESV (reference sequence). This CDR3 has 19 amino acids. V lost 5 bases to trimming and J lost 4 bases, with 29 bases between them. DNA of the CDR3: TGTGCCAGCAGCCCAGTAGTCTTCCCCAACTCATTTACGACCTATGGCTACACCTTC. It is translated as CASSPVVFPNSFTTYGYTF.

This chain joins TRBV19 and TRBJ1-2; the D gene is possibly TRBD1 (5 bases). The germline V and J ends were trimmed by 4 bases and 0 bases, with 12 bases remaining between them. Germline V gene data show CDR1 as LNHDA and CDR2 as SQIVND (reference sequence). The CDR3 extends over 15 amino acids. CDR3 sequence: CASSNAGATNYGYTF. CDR3 DNA sequence: TGTGCCAGTAGTAACGCTGGGGCCACTAACTATGGCTACACCTTC.

This clone was seen a single time. The chain couples TRBV2 to TRBJ2-6; TRBD1 is a possible D gene (5 bases). Trimming cost V 10 bases and J 0 bases, with 10 bases left between them. The CDR3 extends over 14 amino acids. Germline CDR1 and CDR2: SNHLY and FYNNEI. CDR3 sequence reads: CATATGSGANVLTF. The DNA of the CDR3 is TGTGCCACCGCAACAGGCTCTGGGGCCAACGTCCTGACTTTC.

CDR3 amino acids: CAWSEQTHTEAFF. For the CDR3, the DNA is TGTGCCTGGAGTGAACAGACCCACACTGAAGCTTTCTTT. The gene calls are TRBV30 and TRBJ1-1; D ambiguous. Trimming left V 1 base short and J 3 bases short, with 9 bases between. This CDR3 has 13 residues. Looked up from germline, CDR1 is GTSNPN and CDR2 is SVGIG (reference sequence).

This chain joins TRBV19 and TRBJ2-2; D uncertain. The germline V and J ends were trimmed by 3 bases and 0 bases, with 14 bases remaining between them. The CDR3 spans 17 residues. In germline, CDR1 is LNHDA, CDR2 SQIVND (reference sequence). CDR3 bases: TGTGCCAGTAGTATTAGTTACGGAGACGCGAACACCGGGGAGCTGTTTTTT. Protein: CASSISYGDANTGELFF.

The CDR3 protein is CSVGGGQNGYTF. The CDR3 DNA reads as TGCAGCGTTGGGGGCGGACAGAATGGCTACACCTTC. V is TRBV29-1 and J is TRBJ1-2; perhaps TRBD1 as D (6 bases). The germline CDR1 and CDR2 sequences are SQVTM and ANQGSEA. This CDR3 comprises 12 residues. Trimming pared 4 bases from V and 6 bases from J, leaving 12 bases between.

In this sample, this clone turned up a few times. This chain links TRBV2 with TRBJ2-1; no clear D gene. The V end was cut by 10 bases, the J end by 8 bases, with 12 bases between. The CDR3 spans 11 residues. Germline V gives CDR1 SNHLY, CDR2 FYNNEI. The CDR3, as DNA: TGTGCCACCCGCGGTAAGGATGAGCAGTTCTTC. Translation: CATRGKDEQFF.

The chain recombines TRBV19 with TRBJ2-2; 13 bases are shared with TRBD2. The germline CDR1 and CDR2 sequences are LNHDA and SQIVND (reference sequence). J gave up 0 bases and V 3 bases, and 4 bases lay outside the gene matches. The CDR3 has 18 residues. The CDR3 protein is CASSMGLAGIANTGELFF. CDR3 in DNA: TGTGCCAGTAGTATGGGACTAGCGGGGATCGCGAACACCGGGGAGCTGTTTTTT.

V usage is TRBV6-5 and J usage is TRBJ2-3; 7 positions match TRBD1. Germline values: CDR1 MNHEY, CDR2 SVGAGI. This CDR3 region has 13 residues. Trimming cost V 4 bases and J 8 bases; bases outside gene matches: 6. Here the CDR3 DNA reads TGTGCCAGCAGTTCCACAGGGGTGGGTACGCAGTATTTT. This codes for CASSSTGVGTQYF.

This chain uses TRBV11-2 with TRBJ1-2; D is perhaps TRBD1 (6 bases). Germline loops: CDR1 SGHAT, CDR2 FQNNGV. The germline V and J ends were trimmed by 1 base and 5 bases, with 20 bases remaining between them. This CDR3 contains 17 residues. For the CDR3, the DNA is TGTGCCAGCAGCTTAGGGTGGTCCGGACAGAACCTTTATGGCTACACCTTC. Translation: CASSLGWSGQNLYGYTF.

The V gene is TRBV29-1, the J gene TRBJ2-7, with 8 bases matching TRBD1. The CDR3 has 14 amino acids. The ends lost 0 bases at V and 5 bases at J; junction bases unmatched: 6. Germline CDR1 reads SQVTM; CDR2 reads ANQGSEA. CDR3 loop: CSVEEGGQADEQYF. CDR3 bases: TGCAGCGTTGAAGAGGGGGGACAGGCGGACGAGCAGTACTTC.

This clone appeared a single time. The rearrangement uses TRBV4-2 and TRBJ2-3; possibly TRBD2 for D (5 bases). This CDR3 is 15 amino acids long. Trimming removed 0 bases from V and 3 bases from J, with 10 bases in between. Germline CDR1 is LGHNA and CDR2 is YNFKEQ. DNA of the CDR3: TGTGCCAGCAGCCAAGATGGCGGGCAAACAGATACGCAGTATTTT. Translation: CASSQDGGQTDTQYF.

The chain carries TRBV27 and TRBJ2-1; D is ambiguous. This CDR3 is 14 amino acids long. The germline V gene has CDR1 MNHEY and CDR2 SMNVEV (reference sequence). V lost 1 base and J 6 bases, leaving 10 bases between the germline ends. For the CDR3, the DNA is TGTGCCAGCAGTTTATTGCCAATGGGCAATGAGCAGTTCTTC. It translates to CASSLLPMGNEQFF.

The chain is built from TRBV5-6 and TRBJ2-7; 7 bases map to TRBD1. The germline gives CDR1 SGHDT, CDR2 YYEEEE. The CDR3 loop spans 15 amino acids. V lost 4 bases to trimming and J lost 0 bases; unmatched junction nucleotides: 7. CDR3 sequence: CASSRAGTVSYEQYF. As DNA, the CDR3 is TGTGCCAGCAGCCGAGCCGGGACAGTCTCCTACGAGCAGTACTTC.

The chain joins TRBV7-2 to TRBJ2-3; D is unclear. Looked up from germline, CDR1 is SGHTA and CDR2 is FQGNSA. The CDR3 has 14 amino acids. V was trimmed by 1 base and J by 2 bases, leaving 7 bases between them. The chain's CDR3 is CASSLGHNTDTQYF. The CDR3 nucleotides read TGTGCCAGCAGCTTAGGACACAACACAGATACGCAGTATTTT. Together with reference TRBV7-2 and TRBJ2-3, the CDR3 gives the full variable domain: GAGVSQSPSNKVTEKGKDVELRCDPISGHTALYWYRQSLGQGLEFLIYFQGNSAPDKSGLPSDRFSAERTGGSVSTLTIQRTQQEDSAVYLCASSLGHNTDTQYFGPGTRLTVL.

This clone was seen a few times. The chain couples TRBV6-5 to TRBJ2-1; 8 nucleotides align to TRBD2. CDR1 is MNHEY, CDR2 SVGAGI, per germline. The CDR3 has 13 amino acids. V dropped 4 bases and J dropped 7; count of bases not matched to a gene: 3. CDR3 in DNA: TGTGCCAGCAGTTTATTAGCGGGGAATGAGCAGTTCTTC. This sequence encodes CASSLLAGNEQFF.

V gene TRBV13 combines with J gene TRBJ1-2; D is unresolved. The CDR3 has 12 residues. V dropped 5 bases and J dropped 5 bases, with 9 bases sitting between them. Germline CDR1 reads PRHDT; CDR2 reads FYEKMQ (reference sequence). The CDR3 DNA reads TGTGCCAGCAGCCTCGACACTTATGGCTACACCTTC. Amino acids: CASSLDTYGYTF.

This chain uses TRBV30 with TRBJ1-1; no clear D gene. The germline V gene encodes CDR1 GTSNPN and CDR2 SVGIG (reference sequence). The CDR3 covers 13 residues. V lost 4 bases and J 1 base, leaving 10 bases between the germline ends. DNA for the CDR3: TGTGCCTGGAAAAAAAGGCGGAACACTGAAGCTTTCTTT. Its translation is CAWKKRRNTEAFF.

This clone was picked up one time. This chain connects TRBV6-6 to TRBJ2-1; D uncertain. Trimming took off 6 bases at V and 6 bases at J, with 9 bases between the two ends. The germline CDR1 and CDR2 sequences are MNHNY and SVGAGI (reference sequence). The CDR3 runs 12 residues. In DNA, the CDR3 is TGTGCCAGCAGCCCCCCTGGCAATGAGCAGTTCTTC. Its protein product is CASSPPGNEQFF.

The chain is built from TRBV7-9 and TRBJ2-4, with D unclear. Between the trimmed V and J ends, which lost 5 bases and 14 bases, there was a span of 16 bases. The CDR3 consists of 12 residues. The germline V gene encodes CDR1 SEHNR and CDR2 FQNEAQ (reference sequence). CDR3 loop: CASSLSDVVEYF. The CDR3 DNA is TGTGCCAGCAGCCTTAGTGACGTAGTAGAGTACTTC.